This TCR beta chain appears in the sequencing data of a study of shared clonotypes between healthy human individuals. Study information: Donors had three CD4 naive, three CD4 memory, two CD8 naive and one CD8 memory plate apiece. General study findings and limits: As a rule, naive subsets had a larger estimated richness than memory subsets. Read depth was anticipated to influence clonotype sharing among donors. Rarefaction revealed incomplete sorted-subset sequencing despite large depth.

The repertoire was sequenced with immunoSEQ multiplex PCR; TCRdb's copy has only in-frame clones and lacks some. The sample gives around 2,000,000 clones, 90% to 95% of which show up once; 1.5% to 2% is in the top ten. Terminally differentiated effector memory CD45RA+ cells were left out of the naive CD8 fraction, which was CD45RO-negative and positively selected for CCR7. The germline V gene has CDR1 MNHNS and CDR2 SASEGT. V was trimmed by 3 bases and J by 8 bases, leaving 13 bases between them. CDR3 length: 13 amino acids. For this clone: Antigen specificity is unknown.

This sequence was found in a man younger than 35 in good health. Some clones in this sample may be carry-over from other donors' samples. This chain joins TRBV6-1 and TRBJ1-1, with D uncertain. Sequencing used naive CD8+ T cells from PBMCs. The CDR3: CASSEEVPVEAFF. In DNA form, the CDR3 reads TGTGCCAGCAGTGAGGAGGTTCCGGTGGAAGCTTTCTTT.